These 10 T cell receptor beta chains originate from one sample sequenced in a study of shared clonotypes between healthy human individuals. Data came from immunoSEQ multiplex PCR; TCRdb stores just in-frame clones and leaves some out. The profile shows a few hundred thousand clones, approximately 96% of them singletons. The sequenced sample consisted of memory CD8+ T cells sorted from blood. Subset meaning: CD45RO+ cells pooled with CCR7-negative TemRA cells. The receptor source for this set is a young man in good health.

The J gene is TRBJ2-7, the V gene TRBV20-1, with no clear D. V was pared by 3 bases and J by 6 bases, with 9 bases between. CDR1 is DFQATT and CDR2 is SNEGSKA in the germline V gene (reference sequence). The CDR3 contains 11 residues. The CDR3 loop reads CSASAGIEQYF. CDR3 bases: TGCAGTGCTAGTGCTGGGATCGAGCAGTACTTC.

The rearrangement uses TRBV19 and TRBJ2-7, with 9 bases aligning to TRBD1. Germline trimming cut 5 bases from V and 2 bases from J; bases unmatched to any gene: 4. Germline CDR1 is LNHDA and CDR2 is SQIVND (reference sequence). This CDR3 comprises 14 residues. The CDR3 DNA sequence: TGTGCCAGTAGTGGGGGACAGGGACCCTACGAGCAGTACTTC. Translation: CASSGGQGPYEQYF.

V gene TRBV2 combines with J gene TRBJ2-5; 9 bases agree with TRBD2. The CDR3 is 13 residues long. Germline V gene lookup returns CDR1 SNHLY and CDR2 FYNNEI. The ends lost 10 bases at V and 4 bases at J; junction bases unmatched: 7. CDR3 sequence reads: CAILAGEGETQYF. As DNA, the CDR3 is TGTGCCATATTAGCGGGAGAGGGAGAGACCCAGTACTTC. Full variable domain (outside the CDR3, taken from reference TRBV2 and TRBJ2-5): EPEVTQTPSHQVTQMGQEVILRCVPISNHLYFYWYRQILGQKVEFLVSFYNNEISEKSEIFDDQFSVERPDGSNFTLKIRSTKLEDSAMYFCAILAGEGETQYFGPGTRLLVL.

The CDR3 DNA reads as TGTGCCAGCAGCCCCCAGACTAGCGGGAGATACGAGCAGTACTTC. It is translated as CASSPQTSGRYEQYF. The V call is TRBV11-2, the J call TRBJ2-7; TRBD2 matches 12 bases. Germline V gene sequence: CDR1 SGHAT, CDR2 FQNNGV. J gave up 4 bases and V 5 bases, and 6 bases lay outside the gene matches. The CDR3 length is 15 residues.

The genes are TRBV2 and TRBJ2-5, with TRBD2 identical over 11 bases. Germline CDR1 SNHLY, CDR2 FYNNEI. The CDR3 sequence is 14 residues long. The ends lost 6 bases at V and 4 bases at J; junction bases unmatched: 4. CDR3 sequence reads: CASRATSGIETQYF. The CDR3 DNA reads TGTGCCAGCAGGGCGACTAGCGGGATAGAGACCCAGTACTTC.

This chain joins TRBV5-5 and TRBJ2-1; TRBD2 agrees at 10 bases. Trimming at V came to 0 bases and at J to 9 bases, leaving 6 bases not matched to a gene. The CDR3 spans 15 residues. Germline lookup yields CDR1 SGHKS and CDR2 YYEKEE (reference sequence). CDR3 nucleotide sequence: TGTGCCAGCAGCTTGGGCCTAGCGGGAGTAGGTGAGCAGTTCTTC. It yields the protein CASSLGLAGVGEQFF.

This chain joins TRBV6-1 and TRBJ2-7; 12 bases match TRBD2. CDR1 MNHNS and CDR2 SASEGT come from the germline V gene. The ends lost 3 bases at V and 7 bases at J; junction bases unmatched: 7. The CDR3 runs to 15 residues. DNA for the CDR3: TGTGCCAGCAGTGACGAACTAGCGGGAGGTTGGGAGCAGTACTTC. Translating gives CASSDELAGGWEQYF.

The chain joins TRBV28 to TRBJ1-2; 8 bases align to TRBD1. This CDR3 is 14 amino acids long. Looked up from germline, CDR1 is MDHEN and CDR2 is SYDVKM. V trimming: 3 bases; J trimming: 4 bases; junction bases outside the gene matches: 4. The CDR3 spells CASSFQDRAYGYTF. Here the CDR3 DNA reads TGTGCCAGCAGTTTTCAGGACAGGGCCTATGGCTACACCTTC.

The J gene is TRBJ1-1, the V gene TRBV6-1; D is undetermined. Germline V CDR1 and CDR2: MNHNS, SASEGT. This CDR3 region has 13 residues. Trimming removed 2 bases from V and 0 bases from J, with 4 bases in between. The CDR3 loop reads CASSEYLNTEAFF. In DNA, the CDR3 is TGTGCCAGCAGTGAATATTTGAACACTGAAGCTTTCTTT.

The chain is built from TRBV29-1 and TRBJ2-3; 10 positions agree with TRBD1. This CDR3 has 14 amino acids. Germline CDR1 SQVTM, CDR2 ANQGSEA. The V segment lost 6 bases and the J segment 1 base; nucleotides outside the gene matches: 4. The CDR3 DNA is TGCAGCGTCGTGGACAGGGGGGGCACAGATACGCAGTATTTT. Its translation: CSVVDRGGTDTQYF.